This TCR beta chain was sequenced for a study of human T cells and chemical hapten exposure (dated by TCRdb to about 2021). Notes on the research overall: For sensitization, 2% DPC in acetone was applied to a roughly 2 cm by roughly 2 cm area of upper inner arm skin. Blood for TCR sequencing was provided by twenty-nine alopecia patients at one to four time points (pre-sensitization, 2, 6 and 24 weeks). Blood samples were taken from patients before sensitization (week 0) and at 2, 6 and about 24 weeks after DPC sensitization. Peripheral blood TCR repertoire changes were tracked in vivo in alopecia patients during primary and secondary sensitization to the hapten diphenylcyclopropenone (DPC). Patch testing was done on the upper back using Finn chambers containing 0.01% DPC, and results were scored after 6 days according to International Contact Dermatitis Research Group standards. Most of the patients in the cohort were female, and the cohort covered alopecia areata with under or over 50% scalp involvement, alopecia totalis and alopecia universalis. Weekly therapeutic DPC doses were additionally applied to the scalp of patients throughout the roughly 24-week study period. Libraries were pooled for sequencing, and per-sample TCR yields varied mainly because of small differences in library volumes within the pool. What the study reported, not specific to this receptor: All patients had alopecia, a presumed autoimmune disease, so their immune response might differ from that of healthy individuals. Repeated subsampling changed both the strength of the expansion versus patch-test correlation and the threshold at which the correlation became significant. Patch test score correlated positively with the number of PT1 expanded TCRs, reaching significance at thresholds 8, 16 and 32 but not at 4. DPC sensitization did not change how many TCRs were above 1 in 1000 frequency, and no evidence was found of alterations in global repertoire structure. Significantly more large CDR3 similarity clusters were formed by expanded TCRs than by pre-sensitization or healthy control sets, consistent with antigen-driven responses.

The intended sense of this specimen's time point label: patch test 1, 2 weeks after DPC sensitization. Taken with the paper, the label for treatment or condition translates to: therapeutic diphenylcyclopropenone sensitization with weekly scalp DPC. At every patch-test visit, the blood draw took place before the patch test was put on. Patients were eligible if aged 18 to 70, diagnosed with alopecia and judged suitable for DPC therapy, and pregnant patients were excluded. Total RNA was extracted from unfractionated whole blood collected in Tempus Blood RNA tubes. Measured from the cysteine to the phenylalanine, the CDR3 is 14 residues long. The entry retains the CDR3 DNA only, 42 bases that are in frame from base 1. CDR1 and CDR2 were assigned from the germline V gene as SGDLS and YYNGEE. V is cut by 0 bases and J by 2 bases, and the space between the germline ends is 8 bases. Concerning this clonotype: Its antigen is currently not known. No quality values exist for individual bases; no much larger clone is one base distant.

Library prep was done by RACE. Sequencing instrument: NextSeq 500. During library preparation, unique molecular identifiers were attached to individual cDNA molecules so that TCRs could be counted quantitatively and reproducibly. Both TCR alpha and TCR beta chains were sequenced from each blood RNA sample. In the source study's methods: The median number of TCRs per sample was roughly 100,000, ranging from 23,224 to 690,600. V, J and CDR3 annotation of the TCR reads was carried out using the Decombinator software suite. To make PS versus PT1 abundance plots, every sample was subsampled to the same number of TCRs (28,000). Expanded TCRs were defined as absent before sensitization and observed at least eight times at the 2-week time point. In-frame beta chains were kept once TCRdb had trimmed the public reads at Q25 with fastp and called clones with MiXCR. CDR3 protein sequences are deduplicated, and each keeps its most common genes and DNA. TCRdb's processing, not the authors' own work, is the source of the V and J calls. For this sample the table gives tens of thousands of distinct CDR3 sequences, of which approximately 12% were detected only once. The leading ten clones occupy roughly 4% of the sample.

The rearrangement combines TRBV9 with TRBJ1-2; possibly the D gene is TRBD1, per 5 matching bases. The sequence was obtained from a woman aged 60 to 75 with alopecia areata. Some clones in this sample may be carry-over from other donors' samples. Specimen: whole blood, collected in connection with sensitization to the hapten diphenylcyclopropenone (DPC). CDR3 region: CASSVGGSNYGYTF. The DNA sequence reads TGTGCCAGCAGCGTAGGGGGCAGCAACTATGGCTACACCTTC. The full variable domain, completed from the reference TRBV9 and TRBJ1-2 proteins outside the CDR3, reads DSGVTQTPKHLITATGQRVTLRCSPRSGDLSVYWYQQSLDQGLQFLIQYYNGEERAKGNILERFSAQQFPDLHSELNLSSLELGDSALYFCASSVGGSNYGYTFGSGTRLTVV.